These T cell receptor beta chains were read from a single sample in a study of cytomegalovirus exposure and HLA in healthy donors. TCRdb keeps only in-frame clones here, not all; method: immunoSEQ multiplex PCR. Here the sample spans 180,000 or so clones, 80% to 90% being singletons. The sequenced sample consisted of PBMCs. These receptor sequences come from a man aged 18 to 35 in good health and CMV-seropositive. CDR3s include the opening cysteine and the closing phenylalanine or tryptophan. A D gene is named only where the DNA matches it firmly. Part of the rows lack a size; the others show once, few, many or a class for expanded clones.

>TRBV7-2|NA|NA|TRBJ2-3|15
CASSLFLPGADTQYF
TGTGCCAGCAGCTTATTCCTACCCGGGGCAGATACGCAGTATTTT
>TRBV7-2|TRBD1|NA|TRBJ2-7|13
CASRGQGRDEQYF
TGTGCCAGCCGCGGACAGGGGAGGGACGAGCAGTACTTC
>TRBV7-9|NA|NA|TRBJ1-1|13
CASSGQAQAEAFF
TGTGCCAGCAGCGGGCAGGCACAGGCTGAAGCTTTCTTT
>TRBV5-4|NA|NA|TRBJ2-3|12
CASSLRTDTQYF
TGTGCCAGCAGCCTGCGTACAGATACGCAGTATTTT
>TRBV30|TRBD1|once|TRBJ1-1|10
CAWSGTGAFF
TGTGCCTGGAGTGGGACAGGAGCTTTCTTT
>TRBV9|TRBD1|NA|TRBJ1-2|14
CASSVGQGSYGYTF
TGTGCCAGCAGCGTCGGACAGGGCTCCTATGGCTACACCTTC
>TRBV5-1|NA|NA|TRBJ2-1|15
CASSPDISSYNEQFF
TGCGCCAGCAGCCCCGACATTAGCTCCTACAATGAGCAGTTCTTC
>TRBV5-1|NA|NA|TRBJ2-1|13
CASSRDWGDEQFF
TGCGCCAGCAGCCGGGACTGGGGGGATGAGCAGTTCTTC
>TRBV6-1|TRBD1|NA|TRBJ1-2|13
CASIRQGGYGYTF
TGTGCCAGCATCCGACAGGGAGGCTATGGCTACACCTTC
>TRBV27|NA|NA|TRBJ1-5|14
CASSLWGGNQPQHF
TGTGCCAGCAGTTTGTGGGGGGGCAATCAGCCCCAGCATTTT
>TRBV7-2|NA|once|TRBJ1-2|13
CASSSGSGQGYTF
TGTGCCAGCAGCTCTGGGTCGGGTCAGGGCTACACCTTC
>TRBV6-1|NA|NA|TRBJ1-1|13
CASSETQNTEAFF
TGTGCCAGCAGTGAGACACAGAACACTGAAGCTTTCTTT
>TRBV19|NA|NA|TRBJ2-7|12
CASSPGTYEQYF
TGTGCCAGTAGTCCAGGCACCTACGAGCAGTACTTC
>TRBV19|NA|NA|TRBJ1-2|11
CASSILQGYTF
TGTGCCAGTAGTATATTGCAGGGCTACACCTTC
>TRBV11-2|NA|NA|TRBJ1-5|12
CASSSGDQPQHF
TGTGCCAGCAGCTCTGGAGATCAGCCCCAGCATTTT
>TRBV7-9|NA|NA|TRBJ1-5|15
CASSLGSGNGQPQHF
TGTGCCAGCAGCTTAGGATCGGGGAACGGCCAGCCCCAGCATTTT
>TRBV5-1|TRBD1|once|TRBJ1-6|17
CASSFRDSTSYNSPLHF
TGCGCCAGCAGCTTCCGGGACAGTACCTCCTATAATTCACCCCTCCACTTT
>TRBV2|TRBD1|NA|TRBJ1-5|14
CASSEALGTGNQHF
TGTGCCAGCAGCGAGGCCCTCGGGACAGGGAACCAGCATTTT
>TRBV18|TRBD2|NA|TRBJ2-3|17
CASSPIKAGARTDTQYF
TGTGCCAGCTCACCTATTAAAGCGGGGGCCCGCACAGATACGCAGTATTTT
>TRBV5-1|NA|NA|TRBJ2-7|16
CASSPNSRGPLYEQYF
TGCGCCAGCAGCCCGAATTCCCGAGGCCCCCTCTACGAGCAGTACTTC
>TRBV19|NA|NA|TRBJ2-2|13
CASNSNRRGELFF
TGTGCCAGTAACTCGAACCGCCGTGGGGAGCTGTTTTTT
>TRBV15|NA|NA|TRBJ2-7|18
CATSREGPAGRLPYEQYF
TGTGCCACCAGCAGAGAGGGGCCGGCAGGCCGGCTACCCTACGAGCAGTACTTC
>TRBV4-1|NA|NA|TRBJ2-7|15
CASSQVRVYLNEQYF
TGCGCCAGCAGCCAAGTCCGGGTATATCTAAACGAGCAGTACTTC
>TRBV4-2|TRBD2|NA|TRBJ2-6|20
CASSQDGLAGVSPGANVLTF
TGTGCCAGCAGCCAAGATGGCCTAGCGGGGGTTTCGCCCGGGGCCAACGTCCTGACTTTC
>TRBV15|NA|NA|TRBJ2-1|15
CATSRLGSSYNEQFF
TGTGCCACCAGCAGACTGGGGAGCTCCTACAATGAGCAGTTCTTC
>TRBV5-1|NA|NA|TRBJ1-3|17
CASSLASGLASGNTIYF
TGCGCCAGCAGCTTGGCTTCAGGGTTGGCCTCTGGAAACACCATATATTTT
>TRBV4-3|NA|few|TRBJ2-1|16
CASSQESRSSYNEQFF
TGCGCCAGCAGCCAAGAATCCCGCAGCTCCTACAATGAGCAGTTCTTC
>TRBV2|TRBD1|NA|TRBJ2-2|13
CASSFRGPGELFF
TGTGCCAGCAGTTTCAGGGGGCCCGGGGAGCTGTTTTTT
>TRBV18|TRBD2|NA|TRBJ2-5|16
CASSTFGLAGAEPQYF
TGTGCCAGCTCAACTTTTGGGCTAGCGGGGGCGGAGCCCCAGTACTTC
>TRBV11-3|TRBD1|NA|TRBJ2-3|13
CASARGRGDTQYF
TGTGCCAGCGCCAGGGGGCGGGGAGATACGCAGTATTTT
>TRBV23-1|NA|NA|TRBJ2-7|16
CASSRPDIFGSYEQYF
TGCGCCAGCAGTCGCCCGGACATTTTCGGCTCCTACGAGCAGTACTTC
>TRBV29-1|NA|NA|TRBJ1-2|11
CSVDAIYGYTF
TGCAGCGTTGATGCTATCTATGGCTACACCTTC
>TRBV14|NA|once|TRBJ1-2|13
CASSQGQLYGYTF
TGTGCCAGCAGCCAAGGTCAACTCTATGGCTACACCTTC
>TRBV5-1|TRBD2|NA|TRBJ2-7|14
CASTPQAGSYEQYF
TGCGCCAGCACGCCCCAAGCGGGGTCCTACGAGCAGTACTTC
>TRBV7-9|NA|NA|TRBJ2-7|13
CASSPDRTYEQYF
TGTGCCAGCAGCCCGGACAGAACCTACGAGCAGTACTTC
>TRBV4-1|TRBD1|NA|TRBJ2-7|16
CASSLGRGQVTGEQYF
TGCGCCAGCAGCCTGGGCAGGGGACAGGTGACTGGGGAGCAGTACTTC
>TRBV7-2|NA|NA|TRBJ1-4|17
CASSSLGQTAANEKLFF
TGTGCCAGCAGCTCCCTGGGGCAAACCGCCGCTAATGAAAAACTGTTTTTT
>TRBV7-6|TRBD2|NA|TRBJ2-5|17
CASSLDFAGGYEETQYF
TGTGCCAGCAGCTTAGACTTTGCGGGGGGCTATGAAGAGACCCAGTACTTC
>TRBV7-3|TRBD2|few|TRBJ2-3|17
CASSLEAGGFGTDTQYF
TGTGCCAGCAGCCTTGAAGCGGGGGGGTTCGGCACAGATACGCAGTATTTT
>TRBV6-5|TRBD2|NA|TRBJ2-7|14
CASSPYSGGNEQYF
TGTGCCAGCAGTCCCTATAGCGGGGGTAACGAGCAGTACTTC
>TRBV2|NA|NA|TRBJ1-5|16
CASSLYRVMGNQPQHF
TGTGCCAGCAGTTTATACAGGGTCATGGGCAATCAGCCCCAGCATTTT
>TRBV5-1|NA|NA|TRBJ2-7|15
CASSLIGQGGDEQYF
TGCGCCAGCAGCTTGATTGGGCAGGGAGGAGACGAGCAGTACTTC
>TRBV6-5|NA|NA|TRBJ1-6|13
CATGTYPNSPLHF
TGTGCCACCGGGACTTATCCTAATTCACCCCTCCACTTT
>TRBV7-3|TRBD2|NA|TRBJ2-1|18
CASSLLPPSGSSYNEQFF
TGTGCCAGCAGCTTACTACCCCCTAGCGGGAGCTCCTACAATGAGCAGTTCTTC
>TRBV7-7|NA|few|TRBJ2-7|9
CASLDEQYF
TGTGCTAGCCTCGACGAGCAGTACTTC
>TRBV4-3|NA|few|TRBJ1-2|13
CASSQTRGDGYTF
TGCGCCAGCAGCCAGACGCGGGGCGACGGCTACACCTTC
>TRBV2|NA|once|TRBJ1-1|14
CASHSGLPNTEAFF
TGTGCCAGCCATTCTGGGCTTCCGAACACTGAAGCTTTCTTT
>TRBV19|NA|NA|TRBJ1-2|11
CASSQGNGYTF
TGTGCCAGTAGCCAGGGGAATGGCTACACCTTC
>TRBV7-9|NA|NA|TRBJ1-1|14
CASSLEDTRTEAFF
TGTGCCAGCAGCTTAGAAGACACCCGCACTGAAGCTTTCTTT
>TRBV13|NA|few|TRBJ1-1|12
CASKGGSAEAFF
TGTGCCAGCAAAGGGGGTAGCGCTGAAGCTTTCTTT
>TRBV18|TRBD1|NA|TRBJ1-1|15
CASSERQGQNTEAFF
TGTGCCAGCTCGGAACGACAGGGGCAGAACACTGAAGCTTTCTTT
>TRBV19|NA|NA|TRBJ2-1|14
CASSIEGGATEQFF
TGTGCCAGTAGTATAGAGGGGGGGGCCACTGAGCAGTTCTTC
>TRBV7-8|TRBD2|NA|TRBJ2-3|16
CASSQWTSGSTDTQYF
TGTGCCAGCAGCCAATGGACTAGCGGGAGCACAGATACGCAGTATTTT
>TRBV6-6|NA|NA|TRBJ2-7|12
CASSLDRREQYF
TGTGCCAGCAGCCTCGACAGGCGGGAGCAGTACTTC
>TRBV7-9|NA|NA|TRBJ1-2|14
CASSLIDAGIGYTF
TGTGCCAGCAGCTTAATAGACGCGGGTATTGGCTACACCTTC
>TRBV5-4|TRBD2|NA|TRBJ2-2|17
CASSLLRGGSNTGELFF
TGTGCCAGCAGCTTGTTGCGGGGGGGTTCGAACACCGGGGAGCTGTTTTTT
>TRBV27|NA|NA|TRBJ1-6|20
CASSISRDKGIPSLYSPLHF
TGTGCCAGCAGCATTTCCCGGGACAAGGGAATCCCTTCCCTATATTCACCCCTCCACTTT
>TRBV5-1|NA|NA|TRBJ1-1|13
CASSLEPGAEAFF
TGCGCCAGCAGCTTGGAGCCGGGGGCTGAAGCTTTCTTT
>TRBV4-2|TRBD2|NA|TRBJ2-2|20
CASSQDQAGTLLVDTGELFF
TGTGCCAGCAGCCAAGATCAAGCGGGGACCCTCCTGGTAGACACCGGGGAGCTGTTTTTT